The clone carrying this T cell receptor beta chain was counted only a few times. What it binds is unknown. TCRdb's table, derived via immunoSEQ multiplex PCR, lists solely in-frame clones and lacks some. Among about 21,000 clones listed, approximately 30% were seen once. This entry comes from a study of sequential checkpoint blockade in melanoma. Study overall: TCRβ was sequenced from DNA of 91 pretreatment tumors. About two dozen patients had tumor biopsies before treatment and at week 13.

Study-level findings and limits: Pretreatment TIL clonality tracked with response in the nivolumab-first arm.

Described treatment: randomized to nivolumab then ipilimumab (arm A) or the reverse (arm B). With 5 bases removed from V and 5 bases from J, the gap between germline ends came to 16 bases. The V gene's germline CDR1 is MDHEN and CDR2 SYDVKM. The length of the CDR3 is 15 residues. The TCR originated in a human donor with melanoma. The specimen comprised tumor tissue (inferred from file names), sampled from a patient given nivolumab and ipilimumab in sequence. The V call is TRBV28, the J call TRBJ2-1, with D tentatively TRBD2 (5 bases). In nucleotides, the CDR3 is TGTGCCAGCAGTCCAGGAGGCCCGAGAGACAATGAGCAGTTCTTC. Translating gives CASSPGGPRDNEQFF.